Shown below are 30 T cell receptor beta chains from a single sample sequenced in a study of blood T cell repertoires in COVID-19. Produced via immunoSEQ multiplex PCR; TCRdb's table is partial and in-frame only. This table has roughly 260,000 clones, 82% appearing once. What was sequenced was peripheral blood. The source of these receptors is a woman older than 75 with active or convalescent COVID-19.

V usage is TRBV7-8 and J usage is TRBJ1-4, with 8 bases identical to TRBD1. V was pared by 1 base and J by 7 bases, with 5 bases of the junction left unmatched. The CDR3 sequence is 15 residues long. Looked up from germline, CDR1 is SGHVS and CDR2 is FQNEAQ. The chain's CDR3 is CASSLVGTGGEKLFF. The CDR3, as DNA: TGTGCCAGCAGCTTAGTTGGGACAGGAGGTGAAAAACTGTTTTTT.

The J gene is TRBJ1-2, the V gene TRBV25-1, with D perhaps TRBD1 (5 bases). V gave up 4 bases and J gave up 5 bases, with 5 bases separating them. Germline assignment: CDR1 MGHDK and CDR2 SYGVNS. This CDR3 region has 11 residues. CDR3 amino acids: CASSAGYGYTF. The CDR3 DNA is TGTGCCAGCAGTGCAGGGTATGGCTACACCTTC.

The chain combines TRBV10-2 with TRBJ1-2; D gene uncertain. V was clipped by 0 bases and J by 3 bases, with 8 bases between them. Germline V gene sequence: CDR1 WSHSY, CDR2 SAAADI. This CDR3 is 14 amino acids long. CDR3 residues: CASSESADYYGYTF. The CDR3, as DNA: TGCGCCAGCAGTGAGTCGGCAGATTACTATGGCTACACCTTC.

The chain is built from TRBV11-2 and TRBJ1-2; 7 bases fit TRBD1. The CDR3 is made up of 14 amino acids. The V gene's germline CDR1 is SGHAT and CDR2 FQNNGV. Losses at the gene ends were 1 base for V and 7 bases for J; bases not matched to a gene: 6. The CDR3 reads CASSLVAQGVGYTF. The DNA for the CDR3 is TGTGCCAGCAGCTTAGTTGCCCAGGGGGTTGGCTACACCTTC.

The gene calls are TRBV28 and TRBJ2-5; possibly TRBD1 for D (6 bases). This CDR3 spans 14 amino acids. Germline loops: CDR1 MDHEN, CDR2 SYDVKM. The V end was cut by 6 bases, the J end by 8 bases, with 19 bases between. The CDR3 coding sequence is TGTGCCAGCAGAAAGGACAGTCCAAGAGGCACCCAGTACTTC. Protein: CASRKDSPRGTQYF.

In regard to this clone: In the same sample, other DNA sequences code for this CDR3. This chain joins TRBV6-4 and TRBJ2-1; D is possibly TRBD1 (6 bases). CDR3 length: 12 residues. V was cut by 4 bases and J by 7 bases, with 8 bases left in between. CDR1 is MRHNA, CDR2 SNTAGT, per germline. CDR3 residues: CASSAQGNEQFF. In DNA, the CDR3 is TGTGCCAGCAGTGCCCAGGGGAATGAGCAGTTCTTC.

The rearrangement links TRBV5-6 to TRBJ1-2, with D possibly being TRBD1 (5 bases). CDR3 length: 16 amino acids. Trimming left V 4 bases short and J 5 bases short, with 21 bases between. CDR1 SGHDT and CDR2 YYEEEE come from the germline V gene. CDR3 sequence (DNA): TGTGCCAGCAGCATACGGGACCGGGGAGGGTGGTATGGCTACACCTTC. As protein: CASSIRDRGGWYGYTF.

The V gene is TRBV5-1, the J gene TRBJ2-3; 11 nucleotides align to TRBD2. The CDR3 is 14 residues long. The germline gives CDR1 SGHRS, CDR2 YFSETQ. V lost 5 bases, J lost 2 bases, and 1 base stayed unmatched. Written as DNA, the CDR3 is TGCGCCAGCAGACTAGCGGGAGACACAGATACGCAGTATTTT. Translation gives CASRLAGDTDTQYF. Looking up the rest from reference TRBV5-1 and TRBJ2-3 gives the full variable domain: KAGVTQTPRYLIKTRGQQVTLSCSPISGHRSVSWYQQTPGQGLQFLFEYFSETQRNKGNFPGRFSGRQFSNSRSEMNVSTLELGDSALYLCASRLAGDTDTQYFGPGTRLTVL.

V is TRBV5-4 and J is TRBJ1-5; D not certain. CDR3 length equals 12 residues. The germline V and J ends were trimmed by 8 bases and 7 bases, with 13 bases remaining between them. Germline lookup yields CDR1 SGHNT and CDR2 YYREEE (reference sequence). The CDR3 nucleotides read TGTGCCAGGGGCCCCGGGGAACAGCCCCAGCATTTT. Translated: CARGPGEQPQHF.

The genes are TRBV14 and TRBJ2-1, with 8 positions matching TRBD1. CDR1 SGHDN and CDR2 FVKESK come from the germline V gene. J lost 4 bases, V lost 4 bases, and 9 bases had no gene match. The CDR3 loop spans 16 amino acids. The CDR3 DNA reads TGTGCCAGCAGCCCATTAGGACAGGGTCTTTACAATGAGCAGTTCTTC. Translated: CASSPLGQGLYNEQFF.

The chain uses TRBV7-2 and TRBJ2-7; TRBD1 matches 8 bases. After removal of 5 bases from V and 4 bases from J, the junction contained 13 bases not matched to a gene. Germline CDR1 and CDR2: SGHTA and FQGNSA. CDR3 length: 16 residues. CDR3 sequence reads: CASSRKLGTGLYEQYF. CDR3 coding DNA: TGTGCCAGCAGCCGTAAACTCGGGACAGGACTGTACGAGCAGTACTTC.

The DNA for the CDR3 is TGTGCCAGCAGCCCAAGACAGGACAGCTATGGCTACACCTTC. Translating gives CASSPRQDSYGYTF. The V call is TRBV2, the J call TRBJ1-2; weak D call: TRBD1 (6 bases). This CDR3 is 14 amino acids long. With 6 bases removed from V and 4 bases from J, the gap between germline ends came to 15 bases. The germline V gene has CDR1 SNHLY and CDR2 FYNNEI. Combining the CDR3 with reference TRBV2 and TRBJ1-2 gives the whole variable domain EPEVTQTPSHQVTQMGQEVILRCVPISNHLYFYWYRQILGQKVEFLVSFYNNEISEKSEIFDDQFSVERPDGSNFTLKIRSTKLEDSAMYFCASSPRQDSYGYTFGSGTRLTVV.

For this clone: The same CDR3 arises from other DNA sequences in this sample as well. The chain combines TRBV5-1 with TRBJ1-5; 7 bases are shared with TRBD1. V lost 0 bases and J lost 4; bases outside the gene matches: 4. The CDR3 has 15 amino acids. The germline V gene encodes CDR1 SGHRS and CDR2 YFSETQ. CDR3 region: CASSLGQGGNQPQHF. The CDR3 DNA sequence: TGCGCCAGCAGCTTGGGGCAGGGGGGAAATCAGCCCCAGCATTTT.

The J gene is TRBJ2-2, the V gene TRBV19; 13 nucleotides line up with TRBD2. The CDR3 totals 17 residues. After removal of 8 bases from V and 4 bases from J, the junction contained 10 bases not matched to a gene. Germline V gene sequence: CDR1 LNHDA, CDR2 SQIVND (reference sequence). The CDR3 nucleotides are TGTGCCAGTTGGGGGACTAGCGGGGCAGGGGGCACCGGGGAGCTGTTTTTT. It encodes CASWGTSGAGGTGELFF. The full variable domain, completed using reference TRBV19 and TRBJ2-2, is DGGITQSPKYLFRKEGQNVTLSCEQNLNHDAMYWYRQDPGQGLRLIYYSQIVNDFQKGDIAEGYSVSREKKESFPLTVTSAQKNPTAFYLCASWGTSGAGGTGELFFGEGSRLTVL.

This clone was observed a handful of times. The rearrangement links TRBV28 to TRBJ1-5, with a possible D match to TRBD1 (5 bases). Trimming removed 4 bases at V and 6 bases at J, with 7 bases between. CDR3 length: 12 amino acids. Germline values: CDR1 MDHEN, CDR2 SYDVKM. CDR3 sequence: CASSSGRQPQHF. In DNA, the CDR3 is TGTGCCAGCAGTTCAGGGCGTCAGCCCCAGCATTTT.

The V call is TRBV5-1, the J call TRBJ1-1; TRBD1 is a possible D gene (5 bases). CDR1 is SGHRS and CDR2 is YFSETQ in the germline V gene. The CDR3 covers 13 residues. Trimming pared 6 bases from V and 1 base from J, leaving 10 bases between. CDR3 DNA: TGCGCCAGCAAGGGGCAGGAGAACACTGAAGCTTTCTTT. Encoded protein: CASKGQENTEAFF.

This clone was observed a handful of times. This chain joins TRBV5-1 and TRBJ1-2; D call uncertain. The germline CDR1 and CDR2 sequences are SGHRS and YFSETQ. The CDR3 contains 15 residues. Between the trimmed V and J ends, which lost 1 base and 0 bases, there was a span of 10 bases. In DNA, the CDR3 is TGCGCCAGCAGCTTGAACCCCGGGACTAACTATGGCTACACCTTC. As protein: CASSLNPGTNYGYTF.

The CDR3 DNA is TGCGCCAGCAGCCAAGGACAGATATCCCAAGAGACCCAGTACTTC. Protein: CASSQGQISQETQYF. The chain carries TRBV4-1 and TRBJ2-5; tentatively, D is TRBD1 (5 bases). This CDR3 has 15 residues. Trimming took 1 base from V and 1 from J, leaving 10 bases between them. Germline values: CDR1 MGHRA, CDR2 YSYEKL.

The gene calls are TRBV10-3 and TRBJ1-2, with D maybe TRBD1 (5 bases). This CDR3 is 15 amino acids long. Per germline, CDR1 ENHRY and CDR2 SYGVKD. Trimming took off 0 bases at V and 4 bases at J, with 12 bases between the two ends. CDR3 protein: CAISESKDSSYGYTF. CDR3 sequence (DNA): TGTGCCATCAGTGAGTCGAAAGACAGCTCCTATGGCTACACCTTC.

The rearrangement uses TRBV19 and TRBJ1-6; D remains ambiguous. V lost 4 bases to trimming and J lost 7 bases, with 14 bases between them. Germline assignment: CDR1 LNHDA and CDR2 SQIVND (reference sequence). The CDR3 spans 15 residues. This CDR3 reads CASSSNPGWNSPLHF. The DNA for the CDR3 is TGTGCCAGTAGTAGCAACCCCGGTTGGAATTCACCCCTCCACTTT. Complete variable domain (other parts from reference TRBV19 and TRBJ1-6): DGGITQSPKYLFRKEGQNVTLSCEQNLNHDAMYWYRQDPGQGLRLIYYSQIVNDFQKGDIAEGYSVSREKKESFPLTVTSAQKNPTAFYLCASSSNPGWNSPLHFGNGTRLTVT.

V is TRBV28 and J is TRBJ1-2; 9 bases are shared with TRBD1. Germline CDR1 reads MDHEN; CDR2 reads SYDVKM. The junction had 12 bases not matched to a gene; V was cut back by 7 bases and J by 3 bases. The length of the CDR3 is 16 residues. The CDR3 sequence is CASTLGGQGPYYGYTF. In DNA form, the CDR3 reads TGTGCCAGCACCCTAGGGGGACAGGGCCCCTACTATGGCTACACCTTC.

The rearrangement links TRBV20-1 to TRBJ2-1, with 7 nucleotides matching TRBD1. V shed 3 bases and J 16 bases; nucleotides not matched to a gene: 9. The CDR3 runs 11 residues. Per the germline V gene, CDR1 is DFQATT and CDR2 is SNEGSKA (reference sequence). CDR3 loop: CSASPGQRGFF. CDR3 sequence (DNA): TGCAGTGCTAGTCCGGGACAGAGGGGATTCTTC.

The J gene is TRBJ1-5, the V gene TRBV28; 9 bases fit TRBD1. The ends lost 6 bases at V and 6 bases at J; junction bases unmatched: 9. Per the germline V gene, CDR1 is MDHEN and CDR2 is SYDVKM. The CDR3 contains 15 residues. In DNA form, the CDR3 reads TGTGCCAGCAGCACAAACAGGGGGCTGGGTCAGCCCCAGCATTTT. It translates to CASSTNRGLGQPQHF.

V and J are TRBV2 and TRBJ1-5, with no clear D. This CDR3 contains 14 residues. The ends were cut back, 3 bases at V and 5 bases at J, with 11 bases in the middle. The germline gives CDR1 SNHLY, CDR2 FYNNEI. The CDR3 bases are TGTGCCAGCAGTGAGAACAGAGACGATCAGCCCCAGCATTTT. This encodes CASSENRDDQPQHF.

The CDR3 sequence: CASSVGFTESLNQPQHF. The CDR3 DNA sequence: TGTGCCAGCAGCGTAGGTTTCACAGAGTCCCTTAATCAGCCCCAGCATTTT. V gene TRBV9 combines with J gene TRBJ1-5; no definite D call. From germline, CDR1 is SGDLS and CDR2 YYNGEE. Trimming took 0 bases from V and 4 from J, leaving 17 bases between them. The CDR3 loop spans 17 amino acids.

The V gene is TRBV19, the J gene TRBJ1-2; D may be TRBD1 (5 bases). The CDR3 covers 14 residues. Germline V gene sequence: CDR1 LNHDA, CDR2 SQIVND (reference sequence). Trimming stripped 3 bases from V and 10 bases from J, with 18 bases between. The CDR3 reads CASSIGREGFDYTF. CDR3 DNA sequence: TGTGCCAGTAGTATTGGCAGGGAGGGTTTCGACTACACCTTC.

This chain joins TRBV29-1 and TRBJ1-1; TRBD1 is a possible D gene (5 bases). V dropped 3 bases and J dropped 0 bases, with 11 bases sitting between them. This CDR3 has 14 amino acids. CDR1 and CDR2 (germline): SQVTM, ANQGSEA. As DNA, the CDR3 is TGCAGCGTTGATCCAGGGAGGCTGAACACTGAAGCTTTCTTT. Encoded protein: CSVDPGRLNTEAFF. Variable domain in full (rest from reference TRBV29-1 and TRBJ1-1): SAVISQKPSRDICQRGTSLTIQCQVDSQVTMMFWYRQQPGQSLTLIATANQGSEATYESGFVIDKFPISRPNLTFSTLTVSNMSPEDSSIYLCSVDPGRLNTEAFFGQGTRLTVV.

As DNA, the CDR3 is TGCGCCAGCAGCTTAACTAGCGGGGGGCCGGTAGAGCAGTACTTC. It encodes CASSLTSGGPVEQYF. V gene TRBV5-1 combines with J gene TRBJ2-7; 12 nucleotides agree with TRBD2. Germline CDR1 reads SGHRS; CDR2 reads YFSETQ. With V trimmed by 2 bases and J by 7 bases, 7 bases remained unmatched. The CDR3 length is 15 residues.

The chain carries TRBV6-5 and TRBJ2-3; D perhaps matches TRBD1 (6 bases). The CDR3 is 15 amino acids. The germline gives CDR1 MNHEY, CDR2 SVGAGI. V dropped 2 bases and J dropped 4 bases, with 13 bases sitting between them. CDR3 sequence reads: CASSYQAGVADTQYF. The CDR3 nucleotides read TGTGCCAGCAGTTACCAGGCAGGGGTAGCAGATACGCAGTATTTT.

V usage is TRBV2 and J usage is TRBJ2-3; TRBD1 might be the D (6 bases). Germline CDR1 and CDR2: SNHLY and FYNNEI. V lost 8 bases, J lost 1 base, and 13 bases lay in between. The CDR3 length is 14 residues. The CDR3: CASYRDTGTDTQYF. In nucleotides, the CDR3 is TGTGCCAGCTACCGGGACACCGGCACAGATACGCAGTATTTT. Based on the CDR3 plus reference TRBV2 and TRBJ2-3, the full variable domain is EPEVTQTPSHQVTQMGQEVILRCVPISNHLYFYWYRQILGQKVEFLVSFYNNEISEKSEIFDDQFSVERPDGSNFTLKIRSTKLEDSAMYFCASYRDTGTDTQYFGPGTRLTVL.